This entry concerns a single TCR beta chain. The antigen is not known. The CDR3 totals 12 residues. Trimming took off 6 bases at V and 4 bases at J, with 8 bases between the two ends. Per germline, CDR1 SGDLS and CDR2 YYNGEE. These data are taken from a study of T cell responses to AZD1222 COVID-19 vaccine. Assay: immunoSEQ multiplex PCR; the TCRdb copy retains only in-frame clones and omits some. The sample comprises 100,000 to 150,000 clones, 80% to 90% of which are singletons, and 9% to 9.5% rests with the top ten. Findings and caveats of the study: Donors skewed white British and female; clonal diversity was possibly underestimated.

The source material was peripheral blood, sampled on day 0 of AZD1222 vaccination. The rearrangement uses TRBV9 and TRBJ2-1; D is unresolved. The TCR comes from an adult in good health. The CDR3 DNA follows: TGTGCCAGCAACCTACCATACAATGAGCAGTTCTTC. It encodes CASNLPYNEQFF.